This TCR beta chain was sequenced for a study of CD8 T cells in ankylosing spondylitis. Study-level points and caveats: Enrichment of disease-linked clones was reportedly significant in matched ankylosing spondylitis synovial fluid.

This clonotype was seen at least ten times. Its antigen is currently unknown. TCRdb processed the 5' RACE reads anew with MiXCR; each CDR3 protein has one entry. The table shows 250,000 to 350,000 distinct CDR3 sequences, with approximately 20% occurring only once. Germline-derived CDR1 and CDR2 are DFQATT and SNEGSKA (reference sequence). With 5 bases clipped from V and 4 bases from J, the junction kept 8 bases outside the gene matches. CDR3 length: 14 residues. This chain joins TRBV20-1 and TRBJ1-1; 9 nucleotides align to TRBD1. This clonotype was sampled from a male donor with ankylosing spondylitis or in good health (not recorded which). Sample: blood, either unsorted or a sorted T cell fraction (not recorded which). The CDR3 loop is CSAVSGTGSTEAFF. The CDR3, as DNA: TGCAGTGCTGTATCCGGGACAGGGTCCACTGAAGCTTTCTTT.